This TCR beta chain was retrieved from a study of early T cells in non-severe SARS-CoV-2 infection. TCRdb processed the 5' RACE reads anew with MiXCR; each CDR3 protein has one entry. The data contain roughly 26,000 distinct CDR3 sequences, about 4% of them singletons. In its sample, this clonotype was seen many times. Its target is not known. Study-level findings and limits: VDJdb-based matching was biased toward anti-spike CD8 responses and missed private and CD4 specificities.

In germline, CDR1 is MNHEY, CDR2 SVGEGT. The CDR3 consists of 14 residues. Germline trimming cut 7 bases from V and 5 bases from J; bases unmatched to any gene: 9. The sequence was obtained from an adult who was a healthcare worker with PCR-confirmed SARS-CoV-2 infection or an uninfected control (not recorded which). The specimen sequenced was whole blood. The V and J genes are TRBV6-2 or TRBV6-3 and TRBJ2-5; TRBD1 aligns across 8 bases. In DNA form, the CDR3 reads TGTGCCAGCAACCAGGACAGGGATCGCGAGACCCAGTACTTC. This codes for CASNQDRDRETQYF.